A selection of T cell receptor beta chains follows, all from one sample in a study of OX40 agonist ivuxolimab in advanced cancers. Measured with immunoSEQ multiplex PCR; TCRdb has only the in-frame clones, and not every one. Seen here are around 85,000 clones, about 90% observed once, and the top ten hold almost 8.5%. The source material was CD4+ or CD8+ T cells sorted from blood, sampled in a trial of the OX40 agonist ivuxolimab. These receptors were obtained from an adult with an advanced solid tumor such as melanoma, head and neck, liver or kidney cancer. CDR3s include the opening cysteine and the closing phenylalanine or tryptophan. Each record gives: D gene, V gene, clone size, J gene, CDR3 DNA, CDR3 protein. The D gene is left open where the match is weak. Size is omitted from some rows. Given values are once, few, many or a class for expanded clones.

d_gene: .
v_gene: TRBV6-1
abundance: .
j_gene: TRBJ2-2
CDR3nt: TGTGCCAGCAGTCCCTTGGGGGGGGAGCTGTTTTTT
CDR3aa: CASSPLGGELFF

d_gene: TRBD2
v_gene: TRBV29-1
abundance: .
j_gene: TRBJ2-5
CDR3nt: TGCAGCTCTTTTAGCGGGACTCAAGAGACCCAGTACTTC
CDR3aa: CSSFSGTQETQYF

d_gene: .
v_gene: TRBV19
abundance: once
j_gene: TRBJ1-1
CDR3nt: TGTGCCAGTAGTATAGTTCAGGGGTACTCGGACACTGAAGCTTTCTTT
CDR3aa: CASSIVQGYSDTEAFF

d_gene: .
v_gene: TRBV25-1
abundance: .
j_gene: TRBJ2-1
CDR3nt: TGTGCCAGCAGTGACGTTAGCGGACCCTACAATGAGCAGTTCTTC
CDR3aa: CASSDVSGPYNEQFF

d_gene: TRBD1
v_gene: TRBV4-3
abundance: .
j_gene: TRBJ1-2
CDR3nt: TGCGCCAGCAGCCAAGTCTCCGGGACAGACCTTCGGGGCTACACCTTC
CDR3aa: CASSQVSGTDLRGYTF

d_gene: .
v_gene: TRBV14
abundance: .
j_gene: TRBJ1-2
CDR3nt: TGTGCCAGCAGCCAAGCTAAGGGCCGGGGGGTCTATGGCTACACCTTC
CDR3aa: CASSQAKGRGVYGYTF

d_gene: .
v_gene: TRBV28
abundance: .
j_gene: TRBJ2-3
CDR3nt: TGTGCCAGCAGCCTCGGAGGGATAGATACGCAGTATTTT
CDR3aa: CASSLGGIDTQYF

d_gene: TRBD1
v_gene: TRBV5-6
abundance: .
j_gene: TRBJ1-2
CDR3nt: TGTGCCAGCAGTATACAGGGGTTCTATGGCTACACCTTC
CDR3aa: CASSIQGFYGYTF

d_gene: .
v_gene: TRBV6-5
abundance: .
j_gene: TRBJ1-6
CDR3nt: TGTGCCAGCAGCTCTGGGCGGGTTGGGAGTTCACCCCTCCACTTT
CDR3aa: CASSSGRVGSSPLHF

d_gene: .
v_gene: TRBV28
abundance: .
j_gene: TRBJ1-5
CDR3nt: TGTGCCAGCGGCGCGTGGAATCAGCCCCAGCATTTT
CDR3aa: CASGAWNQPQHF

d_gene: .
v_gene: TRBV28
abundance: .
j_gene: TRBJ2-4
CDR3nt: TGTGCCAGCAGTTTAGACGGGGACATTCAGTACTTC
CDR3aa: CASSLDGDIQYF

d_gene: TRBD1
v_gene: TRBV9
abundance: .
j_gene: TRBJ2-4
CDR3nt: TGTGCCAGCAGCCCCGGGACAGGGGACAGCATTCAGTACTTC
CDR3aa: CASSPGTGDSIQYF

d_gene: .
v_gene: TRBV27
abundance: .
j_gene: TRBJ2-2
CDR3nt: TGTGCCAGCAGTTTTAAGTTCGGGGAGCTGTTTTTT
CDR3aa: CASSFKFGELFF

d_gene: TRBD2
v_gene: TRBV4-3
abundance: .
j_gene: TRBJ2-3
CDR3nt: TGCGCCAGCAGCCGAATAGCGGGAGGCACAGATACGCAGTATTTT
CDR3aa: CASSRIAGGTDTQYF

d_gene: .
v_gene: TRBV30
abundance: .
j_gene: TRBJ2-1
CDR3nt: TGTGCCTGGACGGGCCATGAGCAGTTCTTC
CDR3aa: CAWTGHEQFF

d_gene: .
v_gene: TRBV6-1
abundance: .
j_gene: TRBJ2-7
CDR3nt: TGTGCCAGCAGTGAAGGCCCCATAGGATACGAGCAGTACTTC
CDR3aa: CASSEGPIGYEQYF

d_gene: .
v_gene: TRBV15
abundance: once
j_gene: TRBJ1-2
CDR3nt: TGTGCCACCAGCAGAGATTGGCTACAGAACTATGGCTACACCTTC
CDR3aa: CATSRDWLQNYGYTF

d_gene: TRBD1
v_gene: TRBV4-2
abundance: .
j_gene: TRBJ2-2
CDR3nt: TGTGCCAGCAGCCCTTACTCCGACAGGGGGACCGGGGAGCTGTTTTTT
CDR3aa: CASSPYSDRGTGELFF

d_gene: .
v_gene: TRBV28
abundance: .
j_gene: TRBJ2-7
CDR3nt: TGTGCCAGCAGTCTACGGACACCCTTCCTCGAGCAGTACTTC
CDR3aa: CASSLRTPFLEQYF

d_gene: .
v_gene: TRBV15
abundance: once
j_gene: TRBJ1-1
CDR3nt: TGTGCCACCAGCATCGACACCATGAACACTGAAGCTTTCTTT
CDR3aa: CATSIDTMNTEAFF

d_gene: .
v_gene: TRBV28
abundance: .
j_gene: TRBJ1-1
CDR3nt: TGTGCCAGCAGCACGAGGACTCTCCAGGACACTGAAGCTTTCTTT
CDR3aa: CASSTRTLQDTEAFF

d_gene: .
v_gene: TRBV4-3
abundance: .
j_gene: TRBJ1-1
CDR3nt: TGCGCCAGCAGCCAAGGCGAGGCGACTGAAGCTTTCTTT
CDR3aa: CASSQGEATEAFF

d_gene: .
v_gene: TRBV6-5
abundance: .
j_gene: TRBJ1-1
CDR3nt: TGTGCCAGCAGTTACGGATTTGAAGCTTTCTTT
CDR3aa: CASSYGFEAFF

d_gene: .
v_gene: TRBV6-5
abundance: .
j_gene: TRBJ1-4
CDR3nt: TGTGCCAGCAGTTACAGTGAGGGGAATGAAAAACTGTTTTTT
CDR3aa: CASSYSEGNEKLFF

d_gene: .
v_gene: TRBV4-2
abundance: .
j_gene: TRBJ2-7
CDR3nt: TGTGCCAGCAGCCAACAGGGTTGGTACGAGCAGTACTTC
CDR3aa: CASSQQGWYEQYF

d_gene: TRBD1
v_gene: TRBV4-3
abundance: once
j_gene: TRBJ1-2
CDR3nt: TGCGCCAGCAGCCAAGCGGGACAGGGGTCGGGCTACACCTTC
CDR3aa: CASSQAGQGSGYTF

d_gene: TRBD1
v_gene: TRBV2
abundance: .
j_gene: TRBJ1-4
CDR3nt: TGTGCCAGCAGCAGGGGGATCGAAAAACTGTTTTTT
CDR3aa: CASSRGIEKLFF

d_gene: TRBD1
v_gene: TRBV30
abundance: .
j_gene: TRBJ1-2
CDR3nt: TGTGCCTGGAGTGGCCTGGGGGACAGAGGTTATGGCTACACCTTC
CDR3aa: CAWSGLGDRGYGYTF

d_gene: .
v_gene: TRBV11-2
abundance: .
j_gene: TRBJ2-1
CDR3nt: TGTGCCAGCAGCTTAGTGGGCTTGGGGAATGAGCAGTTCTTC
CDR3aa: CASSLVGLGNEQFF

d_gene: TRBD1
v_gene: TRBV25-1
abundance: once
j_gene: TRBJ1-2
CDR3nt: TGTGCCAGCAGTTTCCAGACAGGGGACTATGGCTACACCTTC
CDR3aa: CASSFQTGDYGYTF

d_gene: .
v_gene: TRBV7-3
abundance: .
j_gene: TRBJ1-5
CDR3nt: TGTGCCAGCAGCTTAGGGGGAGCGCAGCCCCAGCATTTT
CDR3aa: CASSLGGAQPQHF

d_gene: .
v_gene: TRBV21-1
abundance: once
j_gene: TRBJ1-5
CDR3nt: TGTGCCAGCAGCAAAAGGGAGACAGGTAGGGGGTATAGCAATCAGCCCCAGCATTTT
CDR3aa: CASSKRETGRGYSNQPQHF

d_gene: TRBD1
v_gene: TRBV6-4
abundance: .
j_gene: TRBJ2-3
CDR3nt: TGTGCCAGCAGTGATCGGACAGGGGTAGGAGATACGCAGTATTTT
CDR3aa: CASSDRTGVGDTQYF

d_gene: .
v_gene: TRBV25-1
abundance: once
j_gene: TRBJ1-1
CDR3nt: TGTGCCAGCATGAACGTAGGCGCCACTGAAGCTTTCTTT
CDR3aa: CASMNVGATEAFF

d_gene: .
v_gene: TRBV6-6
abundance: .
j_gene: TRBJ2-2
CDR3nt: TGTGCCAGCAGTTACGGACTGATTGGGGAGCTGTTTTTT
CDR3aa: CASSYGLIGELFF

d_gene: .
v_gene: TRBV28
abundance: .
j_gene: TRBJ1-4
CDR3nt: TGTGCCAGCAGTCAGTCAGGGGTTTCCGTTGGAAAACTGTTTTTT
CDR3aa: CASSQSGVSVGKLFF

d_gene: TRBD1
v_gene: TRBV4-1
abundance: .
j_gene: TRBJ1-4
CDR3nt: TGCGCCAGCAGCCCCCGGGACAGGGCATTTAATGAAAAACTGTTTTTT
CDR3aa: CASSPRDRAFNEKLFF

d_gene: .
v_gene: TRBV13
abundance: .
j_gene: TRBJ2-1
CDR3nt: TGTGCCAGCAACTCCGGACTGACTGCGTACAATGAGCAGTTCTTC
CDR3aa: CASNSGLTAYNEQFF

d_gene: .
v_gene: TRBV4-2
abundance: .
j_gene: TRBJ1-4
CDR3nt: TGTGCCAGCAGCCAAGGAAGGGGGGAGTTCGGCGGTAATGAAAAACTGTTTTTT
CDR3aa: CASSQGRGEFGGNEKLFF

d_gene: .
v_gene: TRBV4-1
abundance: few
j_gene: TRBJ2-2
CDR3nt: TGCGCCAGCAGCCAAGCCCCCTTCTTGTGGGAGCTGTTTTTT
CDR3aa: CASSQAPFLWELFF

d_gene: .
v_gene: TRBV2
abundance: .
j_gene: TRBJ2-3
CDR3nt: TGTGCCAGCAAGGGCTCAGATACGCAGTATTTT
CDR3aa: CASKGSDTQYF

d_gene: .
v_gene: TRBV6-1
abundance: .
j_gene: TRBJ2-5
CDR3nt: TGTGCCAGCAGTGAATATGAGGGTTGGGGTCAAGAGACCCAGTACTTC
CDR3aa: CASSEYEGWGQETQYF

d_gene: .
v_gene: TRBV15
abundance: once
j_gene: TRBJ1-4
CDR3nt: TGTGCCACCAGCAAAAAACGGGAAAATGAAAAACTGTTTTTT
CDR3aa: CATSKKRENEKLFF

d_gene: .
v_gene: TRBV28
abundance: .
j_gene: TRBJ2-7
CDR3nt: TGTGCCAGCAGTTTCTCGGTGCCCTGGCAGTACTTC
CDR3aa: CASSFSVPWQYF

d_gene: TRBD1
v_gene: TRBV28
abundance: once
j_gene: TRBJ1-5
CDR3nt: TGTGCCAGCAGCTTACTGGGGACAGGGGGTGAGCCCCAGCATTTT
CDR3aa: CASSLLGTGGEPQHF

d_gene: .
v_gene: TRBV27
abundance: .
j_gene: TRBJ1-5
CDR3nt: TGTGCCAGCAGTTCTGGTGGGGCTTACAGCAATCAGCCCCAGCATTTT
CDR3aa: CASSSGGAYSNQPQHF

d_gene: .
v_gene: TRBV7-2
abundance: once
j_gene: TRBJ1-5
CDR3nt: TGTGCCAGCAGCATTAACGTCATGGGGTTTTTCAATCAGCCCCAGCATTTT
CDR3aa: CASSINVMGFFNQPQHF

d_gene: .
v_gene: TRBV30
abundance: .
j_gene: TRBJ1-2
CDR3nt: TGTGCCTGGAGTGCTCCCCAGCTGTTGCCCTATGGCCACACCTTC
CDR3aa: CAWSAPQLLPYGHTF

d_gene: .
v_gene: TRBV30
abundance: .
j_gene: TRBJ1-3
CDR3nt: TGTGCCTGGAGTCGCGGACGTACGATTGGAAACACCATATATTTT
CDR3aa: CAWSRGRTIGNTIYF

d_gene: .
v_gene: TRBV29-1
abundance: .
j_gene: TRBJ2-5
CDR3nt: TGCAGCGTTGTCCTTCAAGAGACCCAGTACTTC
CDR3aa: CSVVLQETQYF

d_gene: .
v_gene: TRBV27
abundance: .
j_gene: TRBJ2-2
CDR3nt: TGTGCCAGCAGTTTATTGAACACCGGGGAGCTGTTTTTT
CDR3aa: CASSLLNTGELFF

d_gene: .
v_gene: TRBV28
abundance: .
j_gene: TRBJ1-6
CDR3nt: TGTGCCAGCAGTCCCTACGGTGACTATAATTCACCCCTCCACTTT
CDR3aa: CASSPYGDYNSPLHF

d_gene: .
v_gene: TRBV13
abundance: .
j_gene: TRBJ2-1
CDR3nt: TGTGCCAGCAGCTTCCCCTATATGCGCTCCTACAATGAGCAGTTCTTC
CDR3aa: CASSFPYMRSYNEQFF

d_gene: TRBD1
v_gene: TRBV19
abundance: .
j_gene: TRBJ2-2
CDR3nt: TGTGCCAGTAGTGACAGGGGTTTGAACACCGGGGAGCTGTTTTTT
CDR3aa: CASSDRGLNTGELFF

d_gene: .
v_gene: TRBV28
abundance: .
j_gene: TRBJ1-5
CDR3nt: TGTGCCAGCAGTTTCCCTCGACAGACCTACAATCAGCCCCAGCATTTT
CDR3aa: CASSFPRQTYNQPQHF

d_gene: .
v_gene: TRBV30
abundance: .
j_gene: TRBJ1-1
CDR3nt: TGTGCCTGGAGTGGAGGCTCTCCCTTAAGGGCTGAAGCTTTCTTT
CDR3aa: CAWSGGSPLRAEAFF

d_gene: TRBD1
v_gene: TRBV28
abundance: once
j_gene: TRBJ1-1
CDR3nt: TGTGCCAGCAGTTTATACAGGGGGCGCAGTATCACTGAAGCTTTCTTT
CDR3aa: CASSLYRGRSITEAFF

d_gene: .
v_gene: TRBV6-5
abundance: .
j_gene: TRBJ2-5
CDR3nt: TGTGCCAGCAGTTACTGGCAGAAAGAGACCCAGTACTTC
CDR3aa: CASSYWQKETQYF

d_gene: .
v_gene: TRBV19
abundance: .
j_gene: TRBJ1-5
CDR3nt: TGTGCCAGTAGTATGGTAGGAGGAGGAAATCAGCCCCAGCATTTT
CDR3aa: CASSMVGGGNQPQHF